These 2 T cell receptor beta chains came from one sample sequenced in a study of blood T cells in healthy people across ages. A second about 7 to 12 cycle PCR used barcoded and J-beta primers. A single record per CDR3 protein comes from TCRdb applying MiXCR to the 5' RACE reads. The table records approximately 800,000 distinct CDR3 sequences, around 36% of them present only once. Source material: blood. The receptors derive from a man in his late teens or twenties in good health.

This clonotype came up many times. This chain links TRBV20-1 with TRBJ2-7; either TRBD1 or TRBD2 may fit D (5 bases each). CDR3 length: 11 amino acids. Germline CDR1 DFQATT, CDR2 SNEGSKA (reference sequence). The V end was cut by 6 bases, the J end by 7 bases, with 13 bases between. In DNA, the CDR3 is TGCAGTGCAGGCCGAGGGGAGGAGCAGTACTTC. Translated: CSAGRGEEQYF.

This clonotype was seen a handful of times. The genes are TRBV6-1 and TRBJ1-2; 10 positions agree with TRBD1. The junction had 9 bases not matched to a gene; V was cut back by 5 bases and J by 6 bases. The germline V gene encodes CDR1 MNHNS and CDR2 SASEGT. The CDR3 sequence is 15 residues long. The CDR3 loop is CASSRGTGDMDGYTF. CDR3 DNA: TGTGCCAGCAGTAGAGGGACAGGGGATATGGATGGCTACACCTTC.